This TCR beta chain was captured by sequencing in a study of shared clonotypes between healthy human individuals. This CDR3 spans 15 amino acids. The germline gives CDR1 SGHAT, CDR2 FQNNGV. V was trimmed by 7 bases and J by 2 bases, leaving 15 bases between them. The study ran the assay at deep level. Methods used by the authors: ImmunoSEQ sequences covered only the junction and lacked quality scores; filtering therefore differed. Sequencing was performed with immunoSEQ multiplex PCR; in TCRdb, only in-frame clones are kept and a portion is missing. The V and J calls and clone size are taken from that table; D and trimming were inferred from the DNA. The table shows fewer than 1.4 million clones, with approximately 80% occurring only once. Healthy HIV-negative adults without recent acute infections or vaccinations served as donors.

The sequenced sample was memory CD4+ T cells from PBMCs. The subset: CD45RA-negative fraction. This rearrangement joins TRBV11-2 to TRBJ2-1; maybe TRBD1 (6 bases). The source of this sequence is a man aged 18 to 29 in good health. Some clones in this sample may be carry-over from other donors' samples. CDR3 sequence: CASNLGAGAYNEQFF. CDR3 bases: TGTGCCAGCAACCTGGGGGCCGGAGCCTACAATGAGCAGTTCTTC.